The 8 T cell receptor beta chains presented below share a single source sample, sequenced in a study of blood T cell repertoires in COVID-19. Profiling relied on immunoSEQ multiplex PCR, and the TCRdb table lists in-frame clones only, not all of them. Here the sample spans hundreds of thousands of clones, about 89% being singletons. Sequenced: PBMCs or T cells enriched from blood (not recorded which). These receptor sequences come from a woman aged 30 to 39 who had recovered from COVID-19.

This clone was observed a single time. This rearrangement joins TRBV5-1 to TRBJ1-1; 8 bases agree with TRBD1. CDR3 size: 16 residues. The ends lost 5 bases at V and 4 bases at J; junction bases unmatched: 13. CDR1 is SGHRS, CDR2 YFSETQ, per germline. The DNA of the CDR3 is TGCGCCAGCAGTCGACAGGGGATGGAGGAAGTCACTGAAGCTTTCTTT. Amino acid sequence: CASSRQGMEEVTEAFF.

This clone was seen once. The chain uses TRBV4-2 and TRBJ2-3; 8 nucleotides align to TRBD2. The germline gives CDR1 LGHNA, CDR2 YNFKEQ. Germline trimming cut 1 base from V and 4 bases from J; bases unmatched to any gene: 4. The CDR3 loop spans 15 amino acids. The CDR3 spells CASSQVLAGPDTQYF. The CDR3 region has the DNA TGTGCCAGCAGCCAAGTGTTAGCGGGACCAGATACGCAGTATTTT.

V and J are TRBV15 and TRBJ2-3; D call uncertain. Germline loops: CDR1 LNHNV, CDR2 YYDKDF (reference sequence). The CDR3 has 15 residues. V dropped 0 bases and J dropped 6 bases, with 13 bases sitting between them. The chain's CDR3 is CATSRDSIPADTQYF. The CDR3 DNA follows: TGTGCCACCAGCAGAGATAGCATACCAGCGGATACGCAGTATTTT. The full variable domain, with the rest looked up from reference TRBV15 and TRBJ2-3, is DAMVIQNPRYQVTQFGKPVTLSCSQTLNHNVMYWYQQKSSQAPKLLFHYYDKDFNNEADTPDNFQSRRPNTSFCFLDIRSPGLGDTAMYLCATSRDSIPADTQYFGPGTRLTVL.

The chain joins TRBV5-1 to TRBJ2-3, with TRBD1 as a possible D gene (6 bases). With 4 bases removed from V and 6 bases from J, the gap between germline ends came to 21 bases. Germline values: CDR1 SGHRS, CDR2 YFSETQ. The CDR3 sequence is 16 residues long. CDR3 DNA: TGCGCCAGCAGCCCACGGGACACCCTTTTGAGGGATACGCAGTATTTT. Translation gives CASSPRDTLLRDTQYF.

The chain carries TRBV6-2 or TRBV6-3 and TRBJ1-2; D might be TRBD1 (5 bases). CDR1 is MNHEY and CDR2 is SVGEGT in the germline V gene. The V end lost 4 bases, the J end lost 2 bases, and 8 bases lay between the germline ends. The CDR3 runs 13 residues. DNA of the CDR3: TGTGCCAGCAGTTTACAGGAGAACTATGGCTACACCTTC. It codes for CASSLQENYGYTF.

As regards this clone: The junction shows a germline mismatch at one end, possibly a read error. CDR3 in DNA: TGTGCTAGCAGCTCCGGGACAGGGAGGTCCTACGAGCAGTACTTC. Its protein is CASSSGTGRSYEQYF. J is TRBJ2-7 and V is TRBV7-7, with 9 nucleotides matching TRBD1. This CDR3 region has 15 residues. Per the germline V gene, CDR1 is SSHAT and CDR2 is FNYEAQ (reference sequence).

A word on this clone: Other DNA sequences in this sample translate to the same CDR3. The chain carries TRBV9 and TRBJ2-3, with unresolved D. CDR3 length: 12 residues. V lost 0 bases and J lost 5, with 4 bases in between. Germline V gene data show CDR1 as SGDLS and CDR2 as YYNGEE. The CDR3 nucleotides are TGTGCCAGCAGCGTAGGAGTAGATACGCAGTATTTT. It encodes CASSVGVDTQYF.

The CDR3 loop is CASRKEGPGNEKLFF. The CDR3 nucleotides are TGTGCCAGCCGCAAGGAGGGGCCGGGTAATGAAAAACTGTTTTTT. The genes are TRBV5-4 and TRBJ1-4, with a possible D match to TRBD1 (5 bases). The ends were cut back, 7 bases at V and 4 bases at J, with 17 bases in the middle. Germline values: CDR1 SGHNT, CDR2 YYREEE (reference sequence). The CDR3 runs to 15 residues.